The next 27 T cell receptor beta chains were all read from a single sample in a study of Ad26.COV2.S vaccination and SARS-CoV-2 variants (dated by TCRdb to the early 2020s). The sample's treatment or condition, from its label and the paper: about 20 received Ad26.COV2.S at low or high dose, single or two shots; about 5 received placebo; per-sample allocation not given. Repertoires of vaccine and placebo recipients were sequenced from samples taken on day 63 after the first injection. Library prep was done by the immunoSEQ multiplex PCR assay. The source is immuneACCESS, and TCRdb retained only in-frame sequences with V and J called. Part of the clones is not carried over; for the studies checked, unresolved V genes explain less than half of this, and the remainder is unexplained. The sample data list 300,000 to 400,000 clones, and about nine tenths of these were observed just once. The leading ten clones occupy about 6.4% of the sample.

The specimen was peripheral blood, collected in a trial of Ad26.COV2.S vaccine versus placebo. These receptors originate from a person between 18 and 59 years old who received the Ad26.COV2.S COVID-19 vaccine or a placebo.

The table lists this clone with a few counts. V gene TRBV29-1 combines with J gene TRBJ1-4, with 7 nucleotides matching TRBD1. V lost 2 bases and J lost 4; bases outside the gene matches: 1. There are 13 residues in the CDR3. Germline assignment: CDR1 SQVTM and CDR2 ANQGSEA. The CDR3 nucleotides are TGCAGCGTTGAACAGGGGGATAATGAAAAACTGTTTTTT. Its translation is CSVEQGDNEKLFF.

J is TRBJ2-7 and V is TRBV7-2; a weak D match, TRBD1 (6 bases). Per germline, CDR1 SGHTA and CDR2 FQGNSA. The CDR3 is 14 amino acids. V was clipped by 2 bases and J by 3 bases, with 11 bases between them. CDR3: CASSLRDKGYEQYF. CDR3 DNA: TGTGCCAGCAGCTTAAGGGACAAAGGCTACGAGCAGTACTTC. Full variable domain (rest looked up from reference TRBV7-2 and TRBJ2-7): GAGVSQSPSNKVTEKGKDVELRCDPISGHTALYWYRQSLGQGLEFLIYFQGNSAPDKSGLPSDRFSAERTGGSVSTLTIQRTQQEDSAVYLCASSLRDKGYEQYFGPGTRLTVT.

The chain employs TRBV7-9 and TRBJ2-2, with D perhaps assigned TRBD1 or TRBD2 (5 bases each). With 5 bases removed from V and 4 bases from J, the gap between germline ends came to 26 bases. Germline V gives CDR1 SEHNR, CDR2 FQNEAQ (reference sequence). CDR3 length: 19 residues. In DNA, the CDR3 is TGTGCCAGCAGCCCCCTTCCCCCAGGCCTTTCGAGGGGCACCGGGGAGCTGTTTTTT. It is translated as CASSPLPPGLSRGTGELFF.

There are a few counts of this clone. At one end, the junction sequence differs from germline, possibly due to a read error. The genes are TRBV30 and TRBJ1-2; no reliable D call. This CDR3 contains 11 residues. Germline CDR1 reads GTSNPN; CDR2 reads SVGIG (reference sequence). The CDR3 is CAWSVKMTPQF. The CDR3 bases are TGTGCCTGGAGTGTAAAGATGACACCCCAGTTC. Full variable domain (rest looked up from reference TRBV30 and TRBJ1-2): SQTIHQWPATLVQPVGSPLSLECTVEGTSNPNLYWYRQAAGRGLQLLFYSVGIGQISSEVPQNLSASRPQDRQFILSSKKLLLSDSGFYLCAWSVKMTPQFGSGTRLTVV.

This clone was found a few times. The J gene is TRBJ1-1, the V gene TRBV27, with 9 bases identical to TRBD1. CDR3 size: 16 residues. The ends lost 6 bases at V and 1 base at J; junction bases unmatched: 9. Per germline, CDR1 MNHEY and CDR2 SMNVEV (reference sequence). The CDR3 is CASRDTGQGRNTEAFF. The CDR3 DNA reads TGTGCCAGCAGGGATACCGGACAGGGGCGGAACACTGAAGCTTTCTTT.

This clone was seen a few times. The chain carries TRBV19 and TRBJ2-3, with D perhaps matching TRBD2 (5 bases). With 5 bases removed from V and 6 bases from J, the gap between germline ends came to 12 bases. CDR3 length: 13 amino acids. CDR1 LNHDA and CDR2 SQIVND come from the germline V gene (reference sequence). The CDR3 region is CASSPRVGDTQYF. CDR3 DNA: TGTGCCAGTAGTCCGCGGGTTGGGGATACGCAGTATTTT. Based on the CDR3 plus reference TRBV19 and TRBJ2-3, the full variable domain is DGGITQSPKYLFRKEGQNVTLSCEQNLNHDAMYWYRQDPGQGLRLIYYSQIVNDFQKGDIAEGYSVSREKKESFPLTVTSAQKNPTAFYLCASSPRVGDTQYFGPGTRLTVL.

This chain connects TRBV20-1 to TRBJ2-3, with D uncertain. This CDR3 is 10 amino acids long. In germline, CDR1 is DFQATT, CDR2 SNEGSKA (reference sequence). CDR3 region: CSSRADTQYF. For the CDR3, the DNA is TGCAGCTCAAGGGCAGATACGCAGTATTTT.

The J gene is TRBJ1-2, the V gene TRBV30; D is perhaps TRBD1 (5 bases). Germline CDR1 and CDR2: GTSNPN and SVGIG (reference sequence). This CDR3 has 13 amino acids. V was clipped by 1 base and J by 2 bases, with 8 bases between them. The CDR3 loop reads CAWSAGQNYGYTF. In nucleotides, the CDR3 is TGTGCCTGGAGTGCCGGACAAAACTATGGCTACACCTTC.

The chain has TRBV2 and TRBJ2-1; D is undetermined. In germline, CDR1 is SNHLY, CDR2 FYNNEI. Trimming cost V 4 bases and J 12 bases, with 10 bases left between them. The CDR3 sequence is 11 residues long. The CDR3 bases are TGTGCCAGCAGTGGAGGTGTTATGCAGTTCTTC. Translation gives CASSGGVMQFF.

This clone appeared once. This sequence joins TRBV12-5 and TRBJ2-1, with 9 nucleotides matching TRBD1. Germline CDR1 LGHNT, CDR2 FRNRAP. The CDR3 runs to 16 residues. J gave up 8 bases and V 5 bases, and 13 bases lay outside the gene matches. The CDR3 nucleotides read TGTGCTAGTGGTCCAGGACAGGGGTCGTTGAACGATGAGCAGTTCTTC. It yields the protein CASGPGQGSLNDEQFF.

This clone was counted between two and nine times. The chain recombines TRBV3-1 (or the pseudogene TRBV3-2) with TRBJ2-2, with D uncertain. Trimming took off 1 base at V and 11 bases at J, with 11 bases between the two ends. This CDR3 has 13 residues. In germline, CDR1 is LGHDT, CDR2 YNNKEL (reference sequence). The CDR3 here is CASSQVTTSELFF. The CDR3, as DNA: TGTGCCAGCAGCCAAGTGACCACCTCCGAGCTGTTTTTT.

This sequence joins TRBV28 and TRBJ1-6, with a tentative D call TRBD1 (5 bases). This CDR3 has 16 residues. V lost 7 bases, J lost 7 bases, and 20 bases lay in between. Germline V CDR1 and CDR2: MDHEN, SYDVKM. The CDR3 DNA follows: TGTGCCAGCATGTGGGGGTTTGGGCAGGGAAATTCACCCCTCCACTTT. Translated: CASMWGFGQGNSPLHF.

The chain is built from TRBV28 and TRBJ2-1; TRBD2 agrees at 13 bases. Germline lookup yields CDR1 MDHEN and CDR2 SYDVKM. This CDR3 spans 16 amino acids. The V segment lost 7 bases and the J segment 10 bases; nucleotides outside the gene matches: 13. The CDR3: CASNPWTSGSSGEQFF. CDR3 in DNA: TGTGCCAGCAACCCCTGGACTAGCGGGAGTTCGGGGGAGCAGTTCTTC.

This clone was seen once. Distinct nucleotide sequences in the sample also encode this CDR3. This chain connects TRBV9 to TRBJ1-6, with 7 bases identical to TRBD1. This CDR3 region has 14 residues. The V gene's germline CDR1 is SGDLS and CDR2 YYNGEE. After removal of 3 bases from V and 7 bases from J, the junction contained 4 bases not matched to a gene. This CDR3 reads CASSAGTANSPLHF. The DNA of the CDR3 is TGTGCCAGCAGCGCTGGGACAGCAAATTCACCCCTCCACTTT.

The J gene is TRBJ1-2, the V gene TRBV28; TRBD1 aligns across 8 bases. Per germline, CDR1 MDHEN and CDR2 SYDVKM. The CDR3 spans 13 residues. V shed 6 bases, J shed 9 bases, and the junction held 9 bases outside the gene matches. The CDR3 DNA sequence: TGTGCCAGCAGCCTCAACACAGGGGGTCGCTACACCTTC. The encoded protein is CASSLNTGGRYTF.

The chain uses TRBV7-9 and TRBJ2-3; TRBD2 agrees at 8 bases. Germline values: CDR1 SEHNR, CDR2 FQNEAQ (reference sequence). The trim removed 1 base at V and 9 bases at J, leaving 3 bases unmatched. The length of the CDR3 is 13 residues. As DNA, the CDR3 is TGTGCCAGCAGCTTAGGGGGGACTAGGACGCAGTATTTT. Amino acid sequence: CASSLGGTRTQYF.

This clone was seen only a few times. The CDR3 loop reads CASSQDRDTAYEQYF. Here the CDR3 DNA reads TGTGCCAGCAGCCAAGATCGTGACACAGCCTACGAGCAGTACTTC. This sequence joins TRBV4-2 and TRBJ2-7, with D uncertain. Germline values: CDR1 LGHNA, CDR2 YNFKEQ. Trimming removed 0 bases from V and 2 bases from J, with 11 bases in between. This CDR3 is built from 15 residues.

The chain is built from TRBV7-7 and TRBJ2-2; no reliable D call. Trimming cost V 1 base and J 6 bases, with 6 bases left between them. Germline CDR1 reads SSHAT; CDR2 reads FNYEAQ (reference sequence). CDR3 length equals 13 residues. The CDR3 protein is CASSLVEAGELFF. CDR3 in DNA: TGTGCCAGCAGCTTAGTTGAAGCCGGGGAGCTGTTTTTT.

The chain carries TRBV5-8 and TRBJ2-5, with D maybe TRBD1 (6 bases). The CDR3 runs to 15 residues. Looked up from germline, CDR1 is SGHTS and CDR2 is YDEGEE. The V and J ends lost 0 bases and 4 bases respectively, with 13 bases between them. This chain's CDR3 is CASSLEGDPRETQYF. CDR3 sequence (DNA): TGTGCCAGCAGCTTGGAGGGGGACCCAAGAGAGACCCAGTACTTC.

This clone was observed once. The rearrangement uses TRBV3-1 (or the pseudogene TRBV3-2) and TRBJ2-1; D not certain. Germline CDR1 reads LGHDT; CDR2 reads YNNKEL (reference sequence). V was trimmed by 3 bases and J by 0 bases, leaving 9 bases between them. The CDR3 sequence is 15 residues long. The CDR3: CASSQQLSSYNEQFF. DNA for the CDR3: TGTGCCAGCAGCCAGCAACTATCCTCCTACAATGAGCAGTTCTTC.

The CDR3 loop reads CASPEENGELFF. The CDR3 DNA sequence: TGTGCCAGCCCCGAGGAAAACGGGGAGCTGTTTTTT. The chain has TRBV19 and TRBJ2-2; no reliable D call. The germline V gene encodes CDR1 LNHDA and CDR2 SQIVND (reference sequence). Trimming stripped 9 bases from V and 7 bases from J, with 12 bases between. This CDR3 contains 12 residues.

The rearrangement links TRBV30 to TRBJ2-5; 12 bases line up with TRBD2. This CDR3 region has 15 residues. Germline CDR1 is GTSNPN and CDR2 is SVGIG (reference sequence). J gave up 6 bases and V 5 bases, and 10 bases lay outside the gene matches. The CDR3 here is CAWGRETSGSKTQYF. As DNA, the CDR3 is TGTGCCTGGGGGAGGGAGACTAGCGGGAGCAAGACCCAGTACTTC.

The V gene is TRBV30, the J gene TRBJ2-2, with 8 bases fitting TRBD1. The CDR3 has 13 amino acids. Germline trimming cut 0 bases from V and 7 bases from J; bases unmatched to any gene: 1. Germline V CDR1 and CDR2: GTSNPN, SVGIG (reference sequence). This CDR3 reads CAWSVQGGGELFF. The CDR3 DNA sequence: TGTGCCTGGAGTGTACAGGGGGGCGGGGAGCTGTTTTTT.

The rearrangement links TRBV29-1 to TRBJ2-6; D is possibly TRBD2 (6 bases). The germline gives CDR1 SQVTM, CDR2 ANQGSEA. The CDR3 totals 17 residues. The germline V and J ends were trimmed by 4 bases and 0 bases, with 16 bases remaining between them. CDR3 in amino acids: CSVVEGWGGSGANVLTF. The CDR3 DNA sequence: TGCAGCGTTGTAGAAGGTTGGGGAGGCTCTGGGGCCAACGTCCTGACTTTC.

The chain recombines TRBV23-1 with TRBJ1-6; tentatively, D is TRBD1 (5 bases). TRBV23-1 is given ORF status, its function remaining uncertain. CDR3 size: 17 residues. V lost 4 bases to trimming and J lost 4 bases, with 17 bases between them. The CDR3 region has the DNA TGCGCCAGCAGTCGCCGTCTGGGGCGACTTTATAATTCACCCCTCCACTTT. Residues: CASSRRLGRLYNSPLHF.

CDR3 nucleotide sequence: TGTGCCAGCAGCTTCCCGACGGCCGGTGGCTACACCTTC. It encodes CASSFPTAGGYTF. V usage is TRBV7-9 and J usage is TRBJ1-2; D is uncertain. CDR3 size: 13 residues. The V end was cut by 3 bases, the J end by 7 bases, with 12 bases between. CDR1 SEHNR and CDR2 FQNEAQ come from the germline V gene (reference sequence).

CDR3 bases: TGTGCCAGCAGTTTGTTTAGCGGAAACTACGAGCAGTACTTC. This encodes CASSLFSGNYEQYF. The chain links TRBV6-2 or TRBV6-3 to TRBJ2-7, with a weak D call TRBD2 (6 bases). Trimming removed 4 bases at V and 3 bases at J, with 13 bases between. Germline V gene lookup returns CDR1 MNHEY and CDR2 SVGEGT. CDR3 length: 14 residues.